This entry is about one T cell receptor (beta chain). Its antigen is currently not known. There are no base qualities to consult, and no much larger clone falls within one base. The sample originates from a study of response to subunit inactivated influenza vaccine (dated by TCRdb to the late 2010s). At the level of the whole study: The study used deep quantitative T cell receptor repertoire profiling to track responses to a trivalent subunit inactivated influenza vaccine.

Results and caveats for the whole study, not just this receptor: The authors proposed that each seasonal influenza vaccination may bring in only a limited number of new T cells.

Libraries were constructed by RT-PCR. Sequencing instrument: Illumina HiSeq 2500. TCRdb reprocessing: public reads trimmed at Q25 with fastp, clones called with MiXCR, in-frame beta chains kept. Each entry is one CDR3 protein sequence, shown with its most common DNA and genes. This sample holds hundreds of thousands of distinct CDR3 sequences; approximately 14% were observed only once. Around a tenth of the sample rests with the top ten. The CDR3, cysteine through phenylalanine, is 14 amino acids long. The CDR3 DNA has 42 bases and is translated from base 1. The V end gives up 3 bases and the J end 6 bases, leaving 5 bases in the junction not matched to a gene. Looking up the germline V gene yields CDR1 KGHSH and CDR2 LQKENI.

The source of this sequence is a man aged 45-60 years who received an inactivated influenza vaccine. Donor details come from another sample of the same person, matched by shared clones. The input for sequencing was PBMCs from blood, taken 11 to 12 days after vaccination. The V gene is TRBV18 and the J gene is TRBJ1-2; TRBD1 fits 9 bases in the junction. The sequenced DNA: TGTGCCAGCTCACCCGAGACAGGGGGGGATGGCTACACCTTC. Translated, it gives CASSPETGGDGYTF.